This is a list of T cell receptor beta chains from one sample in a study of T cell repertoires in cytomegalovirus infection. MiXCR was run by TCRdb on the reads, yielding one entry per CDR3 protein. The sample lists roughly 78,000 distinct CDR3 sequences; approximately 40% were seen once. These receptors have no known antigen. This material consisted of CD8+ T cells from cultured PBMCs, taken from culture after CMV antigen stimulation. These receptors were taken from a human donor in good health (CMV status not recorded). Some clones in this sample may be carry-over from other donors' samples. Each CDR3 is given with its conserved first and last residue. Each record gives: D gene, J gene, V gene, clone size, CDR3 protein, CDR3 DNA. A D gene is named only where the DNA matches it firmly. Clone size appears in some rows only: once, few, many, or a class for an expanded clone.

TRBD2 TRBJ2-3 TRBV12-3/TRBV12-4 few CASRGLAGQRRTDTQYF TGTGCCAGCAGAGGACTAGCGGGGCAGCGCCGCACAGATACGCAGTATTTT
. TRBJ2-3 TRBV12-3/TRBV12-4 . CASGTPGSDTQYF TGTGCCAGCGGAACCCCCGGGAGCGATACGCAGTATTTT
TRBD2 TRBJ2-3 TRBV7-4 . CASSLSAGGLSSTDTQYF TGTGCCAGCAGCTTGTCTGCGGGGGGGCTGTCTAGCACAGATACGCAGTATTTT
. TRBJ2-1 TRBV28 . CASSLMLGGGSWNEQFF TGTGCCAGCAGTTTAATGTTAGGGGGAGGTTCTTGGAATGAGCAGTTCTTC
. TRBJ2-7 TRBV7-2 . CASSPRGYGYEQYF TGTGCCAGCAGCCCTAGGGGGTATGGCTACGAGCAGTACTTC
. TRBJ2-2 TRBV7-8 . CASSLVDGEHGELFF TGTGCCAGCAGCTTAGTGGATGGGGAGCACGGGGAGCTGTTTTTT
. TRBJ2-5 TRBV7-9 . CASSLGWTAGEEAQYF TGTGCCAGCAGCTTAGGCTGGACAGCCGGGGAAGAGGCCCAGTACTTC
. TRBJ1-6 TRBV7-6 . CASSGDEQGSYNSPLHF TGTGCCAGCAGCGGTGACGAACAGGGCTCCTATAATTCACCCCTCCACTTT
TRBD1 TRBJ1-5 TRBV12-5 . CASGPGGNNQPQHF TGTGCTAGTGGTCCAGGGGGCAACAATCAGCCCCAGCATTTT
. TRBJ2-6 TRBV7-8 . CASSSVTASSGANVLTF TGTGCCAGCAGCTCCGTGACCGCTAGCTCTGGGGCCAACGTCCTGACTTTC
TRBD1 TRBJ1-1 TRBV5-3 . CASSFGTGVYAEAFF TGTGCCAGCAGCTTCGGGACAGGGGTTTATGCTGAAGCTTTCTTT
. TRBJ2-3 TRBV11-2 few CASSLVIADTQYF TGTGCCAGCAGCTTAGTAATAGCAGATACGCAGTATTTT
TRBD1 TRBJ2-1 TRBV4-2 . CASSQVRQGARNEQFF TGTGCCAGCAGCCAAGTTAGACAGGGGGCGAGGAATGAGCAGTTCTTC
TRBD1 TRBJ1-2 TRBV12-3/TRBV12-4 . CASSLTTGGLWSYTF TGTGCCAGCAGTTTAACGACAGGGGGACTGTGGAGCTACACCTTC
. TRBJ2-1 TRBV27 . CASRYALGWDEQFF TGTGCCAGCAGATATGCCTTGGGTTGGGATGAGCAGTTCTTC
. TRBJ1-2 TRBV19 few CASSIDPGWGGYTF TGTGCCAGTAGTATAGACCCTGGTTGGGGTGGCTACACCTTC
. TRBJ2-2 TRBV12-3/TRBV12-4 many CASSLRDTGELFF TGTGCCAGCAGTTTAAGGGACACCGGGGAGCTGTTTTTT
TRBD1 TRBJ2-5 TRBV7-9 . CASSLIGGGETQYF TGTGCCAGCAGCCTAATAGGGGGCGGAGAGACCCAGTACTTC
. TRBJ2-7 TRBV6-2/TRBV6-3 . CASSDVRGPYEQYF TGTGCCAGCAGTGACGTGCGGGGTCCCTACGAGCAGTACTTC
TRBD2 TRBJ2-7 TRBV5-5 . CASSGGLAGEVSYEQYF TGTGCCAGCAGCGGGGGACTAGCGGGGGAGGTTTCCTACGAGCAGTACTTC
. TRBJ1-1 TRBV2 . CASSQSDEAFF TGTGCCAGCAGCCAATCGGATGAAGCTTTCTTT
TRBD1 TRBJ2-4 TRBV12-3/TRBV12-4 . CASSSHPAGQGLAKNIQNF TGTGCCAGCAGTTCACACCCCGCCGGACAGGGCCTAGCCAAAAACATTCAGAACTTC
. TRBJ2-7 TRBV7-6 . CASSYSRGGGAYEQYF TGTGCCAGCAGCTATAGTCGGGGAGGGGGGGCCTACGAGCAGTACTTC
TRBD2 TRBJ2-7 TRBV7-9 few CASSGTSGEQYF TGTGCCAGCAGCGGGACTAGCGGGGAGCAGTACTTC
TRBD2 TRBJ2-3 TRBV20-1 . CSAIGGGSSTDTQYF TGCAGTGCTATTGGGGGGGGATCTAGCACAGATACGCAGTATTTT
TRBD1 TRBJ2-1 TRBV27 . CASSGTDRGAGNEQFF TGTGCCAGCAGTGGAACAGACAGGGGCGCAGGGAATGAGCAGTTCTTC
TRBD1 TRBJ2-7 TRBV10-3 . CAIRDRGDYEQYF TGTGCCATCAGGGACAGGGGGGATTACGAGCAGTACTTC
. TRBJ1-2 TRBV6-2/TRBV6-3 . CASRGRDYGYTF TGTGCCAGCAGGGGGCGAGACTATGGCTACACCTTC
. TRBJ2-7 TRBV19 few CASSISGSSYEQYF TGTGCCAGTAGTATCTCCGGGAGTTCCTACGAGCAGTACTTC
TRBD1 TRBJ2-7 TRBV19 . CASSAGGFGYEQYF TGTGCCAGTTCAGCAGGGGGCTTTGGCTACGAGCAGTACTTC
. TRBJ2-1 TRBV5-6 few CASRPWGASYNEQFF TGTGCCAGCAGGCCATGGGGAGCCTCCTACAATGAGCAGTTCTTC
TRBD2 TRBJ2-3 TRBV6-6 . CASSWSAGGSITDTQYF TGTGCCAGCAGTTGGTCTGCGGGGGGCTCGATCACAGATACGCAGTATTTT
TRBD1 TRBJ1-2 TRBV7-9 . CASSHTGEGAHNYGYTF TGTGCCAGCAGCCATACAGGGGAAGGGGCACACAACTATGGCTACACCTTC
TRBD2 TRBJ2-2 TRBV6-2/TRBV6-3 many CASMFSEAGDHTGELFF TGTGCCAGCATGTTTTCGGAAGCGGGGGACCACACCGGGGAGCTGTTTTTT
. TRBJ2-3 TRBV27 . CASSFRGADTDTQYF TGTGCCAGCAGTTTCCGGGGGGCGGACACAGATACGCAGTATTTT
. TRBJ2-5 TRBV7-6 . CASSPTVSGRETQYF TGTGCCAGCAGCCCTACGGTGTCAGGGCGGGAGACCCAGTACTTC
TRBD2 TRBJ2-7 TRBV27 . CASSIKLAGGPVSYEQYF TGTGCCAGCAGTATCAAACTAGCGGGGGGTCCTGTTTCCTACGAGCAGTACTTC
TRBD1 TRBJ2-3 TRBV4-1 . CASSQTGTDTDTQYF TGCGCCAGCAGCCAAACAGGGACAGACACAGATACGCAGTATTTT
. TRBJ2-5 TRBV4-1 . CASSPRPWETQYF TGCGCCAGCAGCCCCAGACCGTGGGAGACCCAGTACTTC
. TRBJ1-2 TRBV20-1 . CSARDRGGSAWGYTF TGCAGTGCTAGAGATCGGGGGGGTTCTGCTTGGGGCTACACCTTC
. TRBJ1-2 TRBV12-3/TRBV12-4 . CASSLRGASYGYTF TGTGCCAGCAGTTTACGAGGGGCGTCCTATGGCTACACCTTC
. TRBJ2-7 TRBV6-6 many CASTYSASGAYEQYF TGTGCCAGCACTTATTCCGCCTCAGGGGCCTACGAGCAGTACTTC
. TRBJ2-1 TRBV19 . CASSMFYKQSSYNEQFF TGTGCCAGTAGTATGTTTTATAAGCAAAGCTCCTACAATGAGCAGTTCTTC
TRBD1 TRBJ1-5 TRBV6-6 . CASSYSTGQGYNQPQHF TGTGCCAGCAGTTACTCGACAGGACAGGGTTACAATCAGCCCCAGCATTTT
TRBD1 TRBJ1-5 TRBV6-1 . CASKVFWTGEGQPQHF TGTGCCAGCAAGGTTTTCTGGACAGGGGAAGGTCAGCCCCAGCATTTT
. TRBJ2-7 TRBV29-1 . CSVAGMASYEQYF TGCAGCGTCGCAGGGATGGCCTCCTACGAGCAGTACTTC
TRBD2 TRBJ2-3 TRBV7-9 few CASSPRTGLAGASGSDTQYF TGTGCCAGCAGCCCTAGGACCGGACTAGCGGGGGCCTCCGGCTCGGATACGCAGTATTTT
. TRBJ2-2 TRBV15 . CATSNRRGTGGELFF TGTGCCACCAGCAACCGACGGGGGACGGGCGGGGAGCTGTTTTTT
TRBD1 TRBJ2-2 TRBV6-5 . CASSYSPGGYTGELFF TGTGCCAGCAGTTACTCACCAGGGGGATATACCGGGGAGCTGTTTTTT
. TRBJ1-2 TRBV6-5 . CASSTGHTNYGYTF TGTGCCAGCAGTACAGGACATACTAACTATGGCTACACCTTC
. TRBJ1-5 TRBV4-1 . CASSPDSNSNQPQHF TGCGCCAGCAGCCCGGACAGCAATAGCAATCAGCCCCAGCATTTT
TRBD2 TRBJ2-1 TRBV19 . CASSIDAGLAGSYNEQFF TGTGCCAGTAGTATAGACGCGGGACTAGCGGGTTCCTACAATGAGCAGTTCTTC
. TRBJ2-1 TRBV11-2 few CASSLGSGKPYNEQFF TGTGCCAGCAGCTTAGGTTCGGGGAAGCCCTACAATGAGCAGTTCTTC